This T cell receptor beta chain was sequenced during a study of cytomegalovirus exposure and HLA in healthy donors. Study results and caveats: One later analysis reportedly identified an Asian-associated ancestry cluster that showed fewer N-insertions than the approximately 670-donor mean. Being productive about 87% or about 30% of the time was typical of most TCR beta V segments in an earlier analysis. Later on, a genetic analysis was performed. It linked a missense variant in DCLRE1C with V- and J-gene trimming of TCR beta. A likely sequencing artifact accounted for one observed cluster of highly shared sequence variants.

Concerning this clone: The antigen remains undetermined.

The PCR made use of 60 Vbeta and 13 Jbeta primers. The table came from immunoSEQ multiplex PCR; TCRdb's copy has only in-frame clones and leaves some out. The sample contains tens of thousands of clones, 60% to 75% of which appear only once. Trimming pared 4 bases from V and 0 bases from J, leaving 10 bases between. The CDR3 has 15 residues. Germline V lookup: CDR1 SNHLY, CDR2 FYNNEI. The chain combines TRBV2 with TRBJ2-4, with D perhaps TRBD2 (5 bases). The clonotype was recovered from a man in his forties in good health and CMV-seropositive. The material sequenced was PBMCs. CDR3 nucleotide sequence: TGTGCCAGCAGTGGGCGGACTCTAGCCAAAAACATTCAGTACTTC. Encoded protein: CASSGRTLAKNIQYF.